This record covers a single T cell receptor beta chain. The antigen is not known. The record originates from a study of cytomegalovirus exposure and HLA in healthy donors. Overall study findings and caveats: In a later analysis, specific HLA alleles were associated with approximately 17,000 TCR beta sequences at a 0.05 false discovery rate. Most subjects had HLA-A and HLA-B alleles reportedly predicted accurately by TCR beta sequences.

Primers: 60 Vbeta forward and 13 Jbeta reverse. TCRdb's copy holds only in-frame clones and misses some; the assay was immunoSEQ multiplex PCR. Of roughly 220,000 clones in the sample, about 74% are singletons; the top ten hold 1.8%. V was pared by 4 bases and J by 10 bases, with 13 bases between. The CDR3 contains 12 residues. CDR1 is SGHNT, CDR2 YENEEA, per germline. Sequenced input: PBMCs. This TCR derives from a woman aged 30 to 39 in good health and CMV-seronegative. The genes are TRBV11-3 and TRBJ1-1, with D perhaps TRBD1 (5 bases). CDR3 in DNA: TGTGCCAGCAGCTCCCCCGGGGGGGGAGCTTTCTTT. Amino acids: CASSSPGGGAFF.